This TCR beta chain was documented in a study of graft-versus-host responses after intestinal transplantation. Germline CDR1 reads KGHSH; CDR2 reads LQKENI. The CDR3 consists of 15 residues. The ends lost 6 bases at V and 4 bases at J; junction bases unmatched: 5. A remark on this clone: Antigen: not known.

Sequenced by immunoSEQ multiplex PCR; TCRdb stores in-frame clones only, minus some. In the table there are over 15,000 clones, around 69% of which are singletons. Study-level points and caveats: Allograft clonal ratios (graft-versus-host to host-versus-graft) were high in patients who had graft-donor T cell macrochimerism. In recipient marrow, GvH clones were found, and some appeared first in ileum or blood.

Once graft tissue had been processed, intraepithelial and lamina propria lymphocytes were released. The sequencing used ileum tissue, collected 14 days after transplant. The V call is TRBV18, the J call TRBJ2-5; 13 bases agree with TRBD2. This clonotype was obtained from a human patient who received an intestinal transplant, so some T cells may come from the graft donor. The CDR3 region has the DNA TGTGCCAGCTCTTCCGGGACTAGCGGGACAGAGACCCAGTACTTC. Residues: CASSSGTSGTETQYF.